A selection of T cell receptor beta chains follows, all from one sample in a study of regulatory T cells in long-lasting Graves disease. TCRdb used MiXCR to reprocess the multiplex PCR reads, holding one entry per CDR3 protein. Found here are 500,000 to 700,000 distinct CDR3 sequences, around 30% of them singletons; the top ten hold about two fifths. The sample was peripheral blood mononuclear cells (PBMCs), taken when the disease was refractory, from a patient treated with antithyroid drugs. All receptors come from a female donor with Graves disease. Both conserved end residues are part of each CDR3. A D gene is named only where the DNA matches it firmly. Clone sizes are given selectively: once, few, many, or a class where the clone is expanded.

>TRBJ2-7|NA|many|TRBV12-3/TRBV12-4
CASSLNGAYEQYF
TGTGCCAGCAGTTTGAACGGAGCCTACGAGCAGTACTTC
>TRBJ1-1|NA|NA|TRBV19
CASSQLPGLNMPEAFF
TGTGCCAGTAGTCAACTACCGGGACTAAATATGCCTGAAGCTTTCTTT
>TRBJ2-2|TRBD2|few|TRBV12-3/TRBV12-4
CASSLGSGRHTGELFF
TGTGCCAGCAGTTTAGGTAGCGGGAGGCACACCGGGGAGCTGTTTTTT
>TRBJ1-4|NA|many|TRBV12-3/TRBV12-4
CASSRSEKLFF
TGTGCCAGCAGTCGAAGTGAAAAACTGTTTTTT
>TRBJ2-3|NA|NA|TRBV11-2
CASSFRGNTDTQYF
TGTGCCAGCAGCTTCCGGGGGAACACAGATACGCAGTATTTT
>TRBJ1-1|NA|NA|TRBV12-5
CASGLGPGSTEAFF
TGTGCTAGTGGCCTGGGACCGGGGAGCACTGAAGCTTTCTTT
>TRBJ1-2|TRBD1|few|TRBV15
CATSIGQDNGYTF
TGTGCCACCAGCATAGGACAGGACAATGGCTACACCTTC
>TRBJ2-2|NA|NA|TRBV30
CAWSVGVTGELFF
TGTGCCTGGAGTGTTGGCGTCACCGGGGAGCTGTTTTTT
>TRBJ1-1|NA|NA|TRBV30
CAWIRVMNTEAFF
TGTGCCTGGATTAGGGTTATGAACACTGAAGCTTTCTTT
>TRBJ2-2|TRBD2|NA|TRBV5-1
CASQASGAKLELFF
TGCGCCAGTCAGGCTAGCGGCGCGAAATTGGAGCTGTTTTTT
>TRBJ2-2|NA|NA|TRBV3-1
CASSQAWAAPGELFF
TGTGCCAGCAGCCAAGCTTGGGCTGCCCCCGGGGAGCTGTTTTTT
>TRBJ2-2|NA|NA|TRBV2
CASNPGGQLRGGGELFF
TGTGCCAGCAATCCCGGCGGACAGCTCAGGGGTGGCGGGGAGCTGTTTTTT
>TRBJ1-4|NA|few|TRBV7-2
CASSLAVTRLEEKLFF
TGTGCCAGCAGCTTAGCGGTGACACGATTGGAGGAAAAACTGTTTTTT
>TRBJ2-7|NA|few|TRBV12-3/TRBV12-4
CASNLVQGRNEQYF
TGTGCCAGCAATTTAGTTCAGGGACGAAACGAGCAGTACTTC
>TRBJ2-2|TRBD2|NA|TRBV20-1
CSASPRASGRGGHGELFF
TGCAGTGCTAGTCCTCGGGCTAGCGGGAGAGGAGGACACGGGGAGCTGTTTTTT
>TRBJ1-5|NA|NA|TRBV25-1
CASSALGGGEPQHF
TGTGCCAGCAGTGCGTTGGGTGGGGGGGAGCCCCAGCATTTT
>TRBJ1-4|NA|NA|TRBV6-9
CASSFVPTTNEKLFF
TGTGCCAGCAGTTTTGTTCCCACAACTAATGAAAAACTGTTTTTT
>TRBJ1-6|NA|NA|TRBV28
CASSLTGLNSPLHF
TGTGCCAGCAGTTTAACGGGGTTAAATTCACCCCTCCACTTT
>TRBJ2-7|NA|NA|TRBV13
CASSLGSVLYEQYF
TGTGCCAGCAGCTTAGGGTCGGTCCTCTACGAGCAGTACTTC
>TRBJ1-5|TRBD1|few|TRBV20-1
CSARSAGQGGNSNQPQHF
TGCAGTGCTAGATCGGCGGGACAGGGAGGAAATAGCAATCAGCCCCAGCATTTT
>TRBJ1-1|NA|few|TRBV5-4
CASSRIRPRTGTEAFF
TGTGCCAGCAGCCGAATTCGACCGCGGACGGGCACTGAAGCTTTCTTT
>TRBJ2-5|NA|NA|TRBV7-9
CATYPTGTPGAETQYF
TGTGCCACCTACCCAACCGGGACTCCTGGCGCGGAGACCCAGTACTTC
>TRBJ1-4|NA|NA|TRBV4-1
CASSQDAAKLFF
TGCGCCAGCAGCCAAGATGCAGCAAAACTGTTTTTT
>TRBJ2-7|NA|NA|TRBV11-2
CASSLLGWYSEIYEQYF
TGTGCCAGCAGCTTGTTAGGGTGGTACAGCGAGATCTACGAGCAGTACTTC
>TRBJ2-7|TRBD2|many|TRBV11-2
CASSRPGLAGAYEQYF
TGTGCCAGCAGCCGCCCCGGACTAGCGGGGGCCTACGAGCAGTACTTC
>TRBJ2-5|NA|once|TRBV9
CASSVVQGLQETQYF
TGTGCCAGCAGCGTAGTACAGGGTCTTCAAGAGACCCAGTACTTC
>TRBJ1-5|NA|many|TRBV12-3/TRBV12-4
CASSLSGSRNQPQHF
TGTGCCAGCAGTTTATCCGGGAGCCGAAATCAGCCCCAGCATTTT
>TRBJ1-3|NA|few|TRBV30
CAWSRPSGNTIYF
TGTGCCTGGAGTCGGCCCTCTGGAAACACCATATATTTT
>TRBJ2-5|NA|NA|TRBV12-3/TRBV12-4
CASSSSYRPETQYF
TGTGCCAGCAGTTCCTCCTACCGGCCGGAGACCCAGTACTTC
>TRBJ1-1|TRBD1|NA|TRBV7-9
CASSRGQGMNTEAFF
TGTGCCAGCAGCCGGGGACAGGGGATGAACACTGAAGCTTTCTTT
>TRBJ1-4|NA|NA|TRBV6-5
CASSYSRATNEKLFF
TGTGCCAGCAGTTATTCCCGAGCAACTAATGAAAAACTGTTTTTT
>TRBJ1-2|TRBD1|few|TRBV11-3
CASSLHTGDGYTF
TGTGCCAGCAGCTTGCATACAGGGGATGGCTACACCTTC
>TRBJ1-2|TRBD1|NA|TRBV5-1
CASSGRTGVGYTF
TGCGCCAGCAGCGGACGGACAGGGGTCGGCTACACCTTC
>TRBJ1-1|NA|NA|TRBV18
CASSELGLMNTEAFF
TGTGCCAGCTCGGAACTGGGACTTATGAACACTGAAGCTTTCTTT
>TRBJ1-1|NA|many|TRBV6-5
CASSYNRGTEAFF
TGTGCCAGCAGTTATAATAGGGGCACTGAAGCTTTCTTT
>TRBJ1-1|NA|NA|TRBV29-1
CSGYRTAEAFF
TGCAGCGGCTACAGGACAGCGGAAGCTTTCTTT
>TRBJ2-2|NA|few|TRBV19
CACREFPLHTGELFF
TGTGCCTGTAGAGAATTTCCTCTTCACACCGGGGAGCTGTTTTTT
>TRBJ2-1|TRBD1|many|TRBV2
CASRPTGTGAPFEQFF
TGTGCCAGCAGGCCAACCGGGACAGGGGCTCCGTTCGAGCAGTTCTTC
>TRBJ2-7|NA|few|TRBV7-9
CASSPSAYEQYF
TGTGCCAGCAGCCCTTCCGCCTACGAGCAGTACTTC
>TRBJ2-4|TRBD2|once|TRBV6-2/TRBV6-3
CASSPTSGHLAKNIQYF
TGTGCCAGCAGTCCTACTAGCGGCCACCTAGCCAAAAACATTCAGTACTTC
>TRBJ2-5|TRBD1|NA|TRBV5-6
CASSLGTGIPQETQYF
TGTGCCAGCAGCCTCGGGACAGGGATCCCCCAAGAGACCCAGTACTTC
>TRBJ1-3|NA|many|TRBV12-3/TRBV12-4
CASNHRDNSGNTIYF
TGTGCCAGCAACCACCGGGACAACTCTGGAAACACCATATATTTT
>TRBJ2-7|NA|NA|TRBV7-3
CASSLTPPTDGAYEQYF
TGTGCCAGCAGCCTCACCCCCCCTACCGACGGAGCCTACGAGCAGTACTTC
>TRBJ1-5|TRBD1|NA|TRBV28
CASSSPLGTVSNQPQHF
TGTGCCAGCAGTAGCCCTTTAGGGACAGTTAGCAATCAGCCCCAGCATTTT
>TRBJ1-1|NA|many|TRBV28
CASTHRGDTEAFF
TGTGCCAGCACCCACCGGGGGGACACTGAAGCTTTCTTT
>TRBJ2-7|NA|once|TRBV3-1
CASSQAGPLNYEQYF
TGTGCCAGCAGCCAAGCAGGACCGCTTAATTACGAGCAGTACTTC
>TRBJ2-7|NA|many|TRBV2
CASRGDGTYEQYF
TGTGCCAGCAGGGGAGACGGCACCTACGAGCAGTACTTC
>TRBJ1-5|NA|few|TRBV28
CASSQPGSNQPQHF
TGTGCCAGCAGTCAACCTGGGAGCAATCAGCCCCAGCATTTT
>TRBJ2-7|NA|NA|TRBV2
CASRYYEQYF
TGTGCCAGCAGGTACTACGAGCAGTACTTC
>TRBJ1-5|NA|many|TRBV12-3/TRBV12-4
CASSSTVSNQPQHF
TGTGCCAGCAGCTCTACAGTAAGCAATCAGCCCCAGCATTTT
>TRBJ1-2|TRBD1|few|TRBV7-2
CASSPRGTGNDGYTF
TGTGCCAGCAGCCCGCGCGGGACAGGGAATGATGGCTACACCTTC
>TRBJ2-5|NA|few|TRBV24-1
CATSDTGPPETQYF
TGTGCCACCAGCGACACAGGGCCCCCAGAGACCCAGTACTTC
>TRBJ2-7|NA|NA|TRBV7-6
CASSLEGIEQYF
TGTGCCAGCAGCTTAGAGGGAATCGAGCAGTACTTC